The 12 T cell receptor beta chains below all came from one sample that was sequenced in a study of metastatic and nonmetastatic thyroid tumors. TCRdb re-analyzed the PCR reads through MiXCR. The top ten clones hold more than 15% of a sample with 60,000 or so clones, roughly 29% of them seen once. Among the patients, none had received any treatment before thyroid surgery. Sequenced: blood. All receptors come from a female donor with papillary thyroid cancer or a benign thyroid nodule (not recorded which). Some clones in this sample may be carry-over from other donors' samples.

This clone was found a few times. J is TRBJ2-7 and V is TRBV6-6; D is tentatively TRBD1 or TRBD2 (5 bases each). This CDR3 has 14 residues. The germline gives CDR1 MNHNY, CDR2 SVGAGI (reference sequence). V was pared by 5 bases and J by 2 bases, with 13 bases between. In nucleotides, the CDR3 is TGTGCCAGCAGTACTCCGGGACGAACCTACGAGCAGTACTTC. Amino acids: CASSTPGRTYEQYF.

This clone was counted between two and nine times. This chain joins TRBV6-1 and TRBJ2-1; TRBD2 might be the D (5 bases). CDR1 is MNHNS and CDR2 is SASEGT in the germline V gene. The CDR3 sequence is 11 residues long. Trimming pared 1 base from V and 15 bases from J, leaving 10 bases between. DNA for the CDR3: TGTGCCAGCAGTGAAGGGGGAGCGCGGTTCTTC. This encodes CASSEGGARFF.

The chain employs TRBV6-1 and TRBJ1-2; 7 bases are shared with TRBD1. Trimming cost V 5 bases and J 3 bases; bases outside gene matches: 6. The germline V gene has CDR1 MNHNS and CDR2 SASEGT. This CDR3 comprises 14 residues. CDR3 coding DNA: TGTGCCAGCAGTCGCCCCGGGACAGACTATGGCTACACCTTC. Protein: CASSRPGTDYGYTF.

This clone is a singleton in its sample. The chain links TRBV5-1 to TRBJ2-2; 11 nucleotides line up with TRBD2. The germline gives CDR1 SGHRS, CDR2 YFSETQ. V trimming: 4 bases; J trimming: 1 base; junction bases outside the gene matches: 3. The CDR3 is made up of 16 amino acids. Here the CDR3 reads CASSPGTSGNTGELFF. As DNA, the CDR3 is TGCGCCAGCAGCCCGGGGACTAGCGGGAACACCGGGGAGCTGTTTTTT.

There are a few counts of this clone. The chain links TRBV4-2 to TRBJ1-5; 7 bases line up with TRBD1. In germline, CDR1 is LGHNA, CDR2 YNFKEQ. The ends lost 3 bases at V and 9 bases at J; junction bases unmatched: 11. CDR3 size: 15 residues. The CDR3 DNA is TGTGCCAGCAGCCAGACGGCAGGGGGTGTGTGGCCCCAGCATTTT. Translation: CASSQTAGGVWPQHF.

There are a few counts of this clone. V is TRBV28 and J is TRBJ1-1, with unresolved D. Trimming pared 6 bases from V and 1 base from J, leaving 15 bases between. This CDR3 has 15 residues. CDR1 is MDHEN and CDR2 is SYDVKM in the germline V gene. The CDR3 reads CASRGRAAGNTEAFF. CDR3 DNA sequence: TGTGCCAGCAGAGGTCGGGCAGCCGGGAACACTGAAGCTTTCTTT.

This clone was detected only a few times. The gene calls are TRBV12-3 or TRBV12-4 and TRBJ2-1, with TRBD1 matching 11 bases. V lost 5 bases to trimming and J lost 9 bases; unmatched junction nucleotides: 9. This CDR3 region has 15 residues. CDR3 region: CASSVGQGVQVEQFF. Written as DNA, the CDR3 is TGTGCCAGCAGTGTGGGACAGGGGGTGCAGGTTGAGCAGTTCTTC.

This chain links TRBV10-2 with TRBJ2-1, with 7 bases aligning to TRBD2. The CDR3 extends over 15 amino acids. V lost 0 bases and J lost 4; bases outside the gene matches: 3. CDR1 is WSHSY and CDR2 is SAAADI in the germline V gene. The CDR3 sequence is CASSESWGGYNEQFF. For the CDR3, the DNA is TGCGCCAGCAGTGAGTCTTGGGGGGGATACAATGAGCAGTTCTTC.

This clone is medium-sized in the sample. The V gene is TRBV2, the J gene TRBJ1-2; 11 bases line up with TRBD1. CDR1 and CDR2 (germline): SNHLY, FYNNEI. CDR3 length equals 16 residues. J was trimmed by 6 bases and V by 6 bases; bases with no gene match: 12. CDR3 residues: CASRKDRGPGTDGYTF. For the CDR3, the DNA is TGTGCCAGCAGGAAGGACAGGGGGCCGGGGACCGATGGCTACACCTTC.

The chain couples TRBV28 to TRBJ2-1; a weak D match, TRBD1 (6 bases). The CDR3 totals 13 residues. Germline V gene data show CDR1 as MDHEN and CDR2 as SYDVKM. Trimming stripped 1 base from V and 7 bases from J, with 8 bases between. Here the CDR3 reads CASSLLTGNEQFF. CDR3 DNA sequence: TGTGCCAGCAGTTTATTGACAGGTAATGAGCAGTTCTTC. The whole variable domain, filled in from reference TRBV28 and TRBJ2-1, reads DVKVTQSSRYLVKRTGEKVFLECVQDMDHENMFWYRQDPGLGLRLIYFSYDVKMKEKGDIPEGYSVSREKKERFSLILESASTNQTSMYLCASSLLTGNEQFFGPGTRLTVL.

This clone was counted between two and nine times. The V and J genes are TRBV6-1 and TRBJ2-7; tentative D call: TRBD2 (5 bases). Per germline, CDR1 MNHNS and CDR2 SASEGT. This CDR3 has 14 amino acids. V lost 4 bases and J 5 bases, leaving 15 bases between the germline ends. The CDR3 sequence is CASSAPVGEDEQYF. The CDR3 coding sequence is TGTGCCAGCAGTGCCCCGGTGGGAGAAGACGAGCAGTACTTC.

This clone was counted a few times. CDR3 nucleotides: TGTGCCTCCTCTTCAATAGCGGGAGAGACCCAGTACTTC. Encoded protein: CASSSIAGETQYF. J is TRBJ2-5 and V is TRBV15, with 7 bases that match TRBD2. With 11 bases clipped from V and 4 bases from J, the junction kept 10 bases outside the gene matches. The CDR3 is made up of 13 amino acids. From germline, CDR1 is LNHNV and CDR2 YYDKDF (reference sequence). The full variable domain, completed using reference TRBV15 and TRBJ2-5, is DAMVIQNPRYQVTQFGKPVTLSCSQTLNHNVMYWYQQKSSQAPKLLFHYYDKDFNNEADTPDNFQSRRPNTSFCFLDIRSPGLGDTAMYLCASSSIAGETQYFGPGTRLLVL.